The next 29 T cell receptor beta chains were all read from a single sample in a study of T cells in Graves' hyperthyroidism and ophthalmopathy. Using RNA transcripts as the source, TCR beta CDR3 regions were amplified. In the first-round RT-PCR of the TCR CDR3, the HTBI primer set was used. One entry per CDR3 protein, called by TCRdb with MiXCR from the multiplex PCR reads. The repertoire holds around 580,000 distinct CDR3 sequences, with around 42% as singletons. Input material: peripheral blood or thyroid tissue (not recorded which). These TCRs come from a woman aged 18-29 years with Graves' hyperthyroidism.

The table lists this clonotype with many counts. The chain has TRBV13 and TRBJ2-2, with 9 bases that match TRBD2. Trimming at V came to 0 bases and at J to 4 bases, leaving 9 bases not matched to a gene. CDR3 length: 18 amino acids. Looked up from germline, CDR1 is PRHDT and CDR2 is FYEKMQ (reference sequence). The CDR3 bases are TGTGCCAGCAGCTTAGGCGTTTTAGCGGGAGTTGGCACCGGGGAGCTGTTTTTT. It codes for CASSLGVLAGVGTGELFF.

V gene TRBV15 combines with J gene TRBJ1-5; perhaps TRBD1 as D (5 bases). CDR1 is LNHNV and CDR2 is YYDKDF in the germline V gene (reference sequence). This CDR3 is 17 amino acids long. V shed 3 bases and J shed 2 bases, with 17 bases lying between them. The CDR3 here is CATSSRGLPKGNQPQHF. As DNA, the CDR3 is TGTGCCACCAGCAGCCGGGGACTACCCAAGGGCAATCAGCCCCAGCATTTT.

The chain couples TRBV2 to TRBJ1-2; a weak D match, TRBD1 (5 bases). From germline, CDR1 is SNHLY and CDR2 FYNNEI. The CDR3 runs 14 residues. The ends were cut back, 4 bases at V and 4 bases at J, with 13 bases in the middle. The CDR3 nucleotides are TGTGCCAGCAGTGGAAGCAGGGCAGGCTATGGCTACACCTTC. Residues: CASSGSRAGYGYTF.

This clonotype occurred many times. This chain joins TRBV5-1 and TRBJ2-6; no definite D call. The V end was cut by 4 bases, the J end by 2 bases, with 13 bases between. The CDR3 consists of 16 residues. CDR1 is SGHRS, CDR2 YFSETQ, per germline. The CDR3 sequence is CASSDLTPAGANVLTF. In DNA form, the CDR3 reads TGCGCCAGCAGCGACCTGACTCCCGCTGGGGCCAACGTCCTGACTTTC.

This clonotype was observed a handful of times. The rearrangement joins TRBV11-3 to TRBJ1-1; D is ambiguous. V lost 1 base to trimming and J lost 0 bases, with 9 bases between them. This CDR3 spans 15 amino acids. Germline CDR1 reads SGHNT; CDR2 reads YENEEA. In nucleotides, the CDR3 is TGTGCCAGCAGCTTAGCACAGTCATTGAACACTGAAGCTTTCTTT. It codes for CASSLAQSLNTEAFF.

Regarding this clonotype: A much larger clone lies a single base off, so this may be a read error. The final CDR3 position lacks the conserved phenylalanine or tryptophan, pointing to a likely read error. This rearrangement joins TRBV12-5 to TRBJ2-5; a possible D gene is TRBD2 (5 bases). The V and J ends lost 0 bases and 5 bases respectively, with 16 bases between them. Germline values: CDR1 LGHNT, CDR2 FRNRAP. This CDR3 region has 16 residues. The CDR3 reads CASGLVLRGFGETQYL. In nucleotides, the CDR3 is TGTGCTAGTGGTTTGGTACTCCGAGGGTTCGGTGAGACCCAGTACCTC.

The V and J genes are TRBV20-1 and TRBJ2-5, with TRBD2 matching over 12 bases. From germline, CDR1 is DFQATT and CDR2 SNEGSKA (reference sequence). V gave up 3 bases and J gave up 6 bases; unmatched junction bases: 8. The CDR3 spans 15 residues. The CDR3 DNA follows: TGCAGTGCTAGTCCTCTAGCGGGAGGGACGAAGACCCAGTACTTC. Its translation: CSASPLAGGTKTQYF.

This rearrangement joins TRBV2 to TRBJ1-1; 9 bases are a match to TRBD1. This CDR3 region has 17 residues. Germline CDR1 is SNHLY and CDR2 is FYNNEI. V trimming: 7 bases; J trimming: 2 bases; junction bases outside the gene matches: 14. The CDR3 DNA reads TGTGCCAGCAAACCACGGGGTGGGACAGGGATCAACACTGAAGCTTTCTTT. Its translation: CASKPRGGTGINTEAFF. The full variable domain, with the rest looked up from reference TRBV2 and TRBJ1-1, is EPEVTQTPSHQVTQMGQEVILRCVPISNHLYFYWYRQILGQKVEFLVSFYNNEISEKSEIFDDQFSVERPDGSNFTLKIRSTKLEDSAMYFCASKPRGGTGINTEAFFGQGTRLTVV.

V is TRBV10-2 and J is TRBJ2-5, with 8 bases identical to TRBD2. The CDR3 totals 13 residues. Germline CDR1 and CDR2: WSHSY and SAAADI. V shed 7 bases and J 4 bases; nucleotides not matched to a gene: 5. The CDR3 reads CASIPGGPETQYF. CDR3 nucleotide sequence: TGCGCCAGCATCCCGGGAGGGCCAGAGACCCAGTACTTC.

Within the sample, this clonotype is medium-sized (0.01 to 0.1%). This rearrangement joins TRBV10-3 to TRBJ2-7; D ambiguous. V was trimmed by 8 bases and J by 2 bases, leaving 10 bases between them. The CDR3 is 12 residues long. CDR1 and CDR2 (germline): ENHRY, SYGVKD. The CDR3 protein is CAISRAPYEQYF. The CDR3 DNA reads as TGTGCCATCTCTCGGGCTCCCTACGAGCAGTACTTC.

This rearrangement joins TRBV19 to TRBJ2-7; 16 nucleotides align to TRBD2. The CDR3 spans 18 residues. J gave up 4 bases and V 2 bases, and 8 bases lay outside the gene matches. Looked up from germline, CDR1 is LNHDA and CDR2 is SQIVND (reference sequence). CDR3 in amino acids: CASSITGLAGGPGYEQYF. DNA for the CDR3: TGTGCCAGTAGTATAACGGGACTAGCGGGAGGGCCGGGTTACGAGCAGTACTTC.

This clonotype was counted many times. The chain couples TRBV20-1 to TRBJ1-4; unclear D gene. This CDR3 spans 14 amino acids. CDR1 and CDR2 from the germline V gene are DFQATT and SNEGSKA (reference sequence). V was clipped by 4 bases and J by 0 bases, with 9 bases between them. The CDR3 region is CSAKRAATNEKLFF. The CDR3 DNA is TGCAGTGCTAAGAGGGCTGCAACTAATGAAAAACTGTTTTTT.

This clonotype was counted at least ten times. The chain employs TRBV6-6 and TRBJ1-1, with 9 bases aligning to TRBD1. Germline assignment: CDR1 MNHNY and CDR2 SVGAGI (reference sequence). The CDR3 totals 14 residues. V was pared by 2 bases and J by 5 bases, with 3 bases of the junction left unmatched. In nucleotides, the CDR3 is TGTGCCAGCAGTTACCTGGACAGGGGTACTGAAGCTTTCTTT. Translated: CASSYLDRGTEAFF.

This chain uses TRBV2 with TRBJ1-2, with a tentative D call TRBD1 (6 bases). V lost 2 bases, J lost 6 bases, and 10 bases lay in between. The V gene's germline CDR1 is SNHLY and CDR2 FYNNEI. The CDR3 runs to 13 residues. The CDR3 protein is CASSELGANGYTF. DNA for the CDR3: TGTGCCAGCAGTGAATTGGGGGCAAATGGCTACACCTTC.

In its sample, this clonotype was seen many times. J is TRBJ1-1 and V is TRBV27; a weak D match, TRBD1 (6 bases). Germline V CDR1 and CDR2: MNHEY, SMNVEV (reference sequence). CDR3 length: 14 residues. V dropped 5 bases and J dropped 5 bases, with 15 bases sitting between them. Here the CDR3 reads CASSRRGWVTEAFF. CDR3 DNA sequence: TGTGCCAGCAGTCGCAGGGGTTGGGTAACTGAAGCTTTCTTT.

V is TRBV20-1 and J is TRBJ2-5, with 12 bases aligning to TRBD2. CDR1 and CDR2 (germline): DFQATT, SNEGSKA (reference sequence). CDR3 length: 15 amino acids. V trimming: 5 bases; J trimming: 1 base; junction bases outside the gene matches: 5. CDR3: CSAPTSGRVQETQYF. The CDR3, as DNA: TGCAGTGCTCCGACTAGCGGGAGAGTCCAAGAGACCCAGTACTTC.

This clonotype was detected ten times or more. J is TRBJ2-5 and V is TRBV14, with 11 positions matching TRBD2. There are 16 residues in the CDR3. Germline CDR1 SGHDN, CDR2 FVKESK. After removal of 2 bases from V and 5 bases from J, the junction contained 7 bases not matched to a gene. For the CDR3, the DNA is TGTGCCAGCAGCCAACTACTAGCGGGAGCGGTTGAGACCCAGTACTTC. Translation gives CASSQLLAGAVETQYF.

The V and J genes are TRBV11-1 and TRBJ2-7; a possible D gene is TRBD1 (5 bases). The CDR3 has 16 amino acids. Trimming stripped 4 bases from V and 0 bases from J, with 16 bases between. In germline, CDR1 is SGHAT, CDR2 FQDESV (reference sequence). The CDR3: CASSSPTEEFSYEQYF. CDR3 nucleotide sequence: TGTGCCAGCAGCTCGCCGACAGAGGAGTTCTCCTACGAGCAGTACTTC.

The gene calls are TRBV7-8 and TRBJ2-2; D unresolved. V lost 1 base to trimming and J lost 11 bases, with 5 bases between them. The CDR3 covers 11 residues. In germline, CDR1 is SGHVS, CDR2 FQNEAQ. The CDR3 DNA reads TGTGCCAGCAGCTTAGTGGCTGAGCTGTTTTTT. Translated: CASSLVAELFF.

The V call is TRBV7-9, the J call TRBJ1-5; unclear D gene. Looked up from germline, CDR1 is SEHNR and CDR2 is FQNEAQ (reference sequence). Trimming cost V 5 bases and J 6 bases, with 11 bases left between them. The CDR3 covers 13 residues. CDR3 DNA sequence: TGTGCCAGCAGCCCCTCGAGGGCTCAGCCCCAGCATTTT. As protein: CASSPSRAQPQHF.

The sample holds many counts of this clonotype. V usage is TRBV6-1 and J usage is TRBJ1-2, with D maybe TRBD1 (5 bases). This CDR3 spans 13 amino acids. V dropped 10 bases and J dropped 4 bases, with 16 bases sitting between them. Germline V gene data show CDR1 as MNHNS and CDR2 as SASEGT. The CDR3 region is CATSTELAYGYTF. CDR3 nucleotide sequence: TGTGCCACCTCGACAGAGCTCGCCTATGGCTACACCTTC.

This clonotype was observed many times. The chain uses TRBV12-3 or TRBV12-4 and TRBJ1-4; D not certain. The CDR3 has 15 amino acids. Deletions cut 1 base from V and 3 bases from J, with 9 bases between. CDR3 DNA sequence: TGTGCCAGCAGTTTAGGGGGAGGGCCTAATGAAAAACTGTTTTTT. It codes for CASSLGGGPNEKLFF.

V is TRBV29-1 and J is TRBJ1-4, with TRBD1 as a possible D gene (6 bases). This CDR3 contains 12 residues. Germline V gene lookup returns CDR1 SQVTM and CDR2 ANQGSEA. Trimming pared 3 bases from V and 7 bases from J, leaving 9 bases between. The CDR3 nucleotides read TGCAGCGTTGACGGGGGGGCTGAAAAACTGTTTTTT. Protein: CSVDGGAEKLFF.

This clonotype showed up many times. The chain carries TRBV2 and TRBJ1-1; D might be TRBD1 (5 bases). The CDR3 sequence is 15 residues long. Deletions cut 6 bases from V and 3 bases from J, with 17 bases between. Germline CDR1 reads SNHLY; CDR2 reads FYNNEI. CDR3 sequence reads: CASSATGTPDTEAFF. The CDR3, as DNA: TGTGCCAGCAGCGCAACCGGGACTCCAGACACTGAAGCTTTCTTT.

The rearrangement links TRBV12-3 or TRBV12-4 to TRBJ2-6; D gene ambiguous. With 6 bases removed from V and 8 bases from J, the gap between germline ends came to 8 bases. The CDR3 length is 12 residues. CDR3 nucleotide sequence: TGTGCCAGCAGAGGGCTGACCAACGTCCTGACTTTC. Translated: CASRGLTNVLTF.

In this sample, this clonotype turned up many times. The chain carries TRBV2 and TRBJ2-7; D gene ambiguous. V was clipped by 4 bases and J by 3 bases, with 13 bases between them. CDR3 length: 14 amino acids. Germline CDR1 is SNHLY and CDR2 is FYNNEI. The CDR3 DNA reads TGTGCCAGCAGTGCGTTCACCAGTCACTACGAGCAGTACTTC. Its protein is CASSAFTSHYEQYF.

The chain couples TRBV2 to TRBJ1-6; maybe TRBD1 (6 bases). Germline V CDR1 and CDR2: SNHLY, FYNNEI. V shed 8 bases and J shed 5 bases, with 16 bases lying between them. The CDR3 contains 15 residues. For the CDR3, the DNA is TGTGCCAGCCGCACAGGGCGAGGTCATAATTCACCCCTCCACTTT. It translates to CASRTGRGHNSPLHF.

This clonotype showed up many times. The rearrangement joins TRBV2 to TRBJ1-2; the D gene is possibly TRBD1 (6 bases). The CDR3 is 13 residues long. The germline CDR1 and CDR2 sequences are SNHLY and FYNNEI. V lost 6 bases and J lost 4, with 12 bases in between. The CDR3 is CASRTDSSYGYTF. The CDR3 DNA is TGTGCCAGCAGGACGGACAGCAGCTATGGCTACACCTTC.

A word on this clonotype: Being one base from a much bigger clone, this may be a read error. J is TRBJ2-3 and V is TRBV5-4; possible D gene TRBD2, 5 bases. The CDR3 totals 14 residues. CDR1 and CDR2 (germline): SGHNT, YYREEE (reference sequence). DNA for the CDR3: TGTGCCTGCAGCTTGGGAGCGAGCACAGATACGCAGTATTTT. Amino acid sequence: CACSLGASTDTQYF.